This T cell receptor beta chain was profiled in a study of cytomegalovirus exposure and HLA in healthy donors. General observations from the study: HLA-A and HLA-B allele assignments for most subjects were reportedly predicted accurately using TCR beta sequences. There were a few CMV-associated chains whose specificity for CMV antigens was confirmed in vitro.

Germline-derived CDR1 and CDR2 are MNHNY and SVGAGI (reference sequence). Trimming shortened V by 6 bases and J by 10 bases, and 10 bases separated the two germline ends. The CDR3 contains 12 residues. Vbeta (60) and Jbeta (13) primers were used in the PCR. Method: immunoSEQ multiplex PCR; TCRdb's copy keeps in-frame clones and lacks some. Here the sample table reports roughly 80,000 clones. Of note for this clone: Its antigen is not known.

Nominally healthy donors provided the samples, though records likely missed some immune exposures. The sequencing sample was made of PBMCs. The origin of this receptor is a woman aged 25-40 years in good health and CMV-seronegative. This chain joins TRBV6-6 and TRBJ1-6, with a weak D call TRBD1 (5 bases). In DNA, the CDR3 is TGTGCCAGCAGGGACATATGGTCACCCCTCCACTTT. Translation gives CASRDIWSPLHF.